These 9 T cell receptor beta chains were sequenced from one sample in a study of blood T cell repertoires in COVID-19. This table comes from immunoSEQ multiplex PCR, and its TCRdb copy is limited to in-frame clones, with some not included. Of some 180,000 clones in the sample, about 85% were seen once. The sequencing input was peripheral blood. These receptors came from a woman older than 75 with COVID-19, enrolled during active disease.

This clone was detected only once. This chain connects TRBV6-2 or TRBV6-3 to TRBJ1-1; weak D call: TRBD1 (6 bases). The CDR3 has 14 amino acids. The germline V gene encodes CDR1 MNHEY and CDR2 SVGEGT. V was shortened by 4 bases and J by 6 bases, with 15 bases between the two germline ends. CDR3 loop: CASSFRYTGSEAFF. In DNA, the CDR3 is TGTGCCAGCAGTTTCCGATACACAGGGTCTGAAGCTTTCTTT.

About this clone: Other DNA sequences within the sample encode an identical CDR3. This chain links TRBV18 with TRBJ1-4; unclear D gene. V was pared by 3 bases and J by 10 bases, with 9 bases between. The CDR3 loop spans 12 amino acids. The germline CDR1 and CDR2 sequences are KGHSH and LQKENI. The chain's CDR3 is CASSPEEGKLFF. CDR3 DNA: TGTGCCAGCTCACCGGAGGAGGGAAAACTGTTTTTT.

The genes are TRBV9 and TRBJ2-7; TRBD2 agrees at 11 bases. Germline CDR1 SGDLS, CDR2 YYNGEE. This CDR3 has 14 amino acids. Losses at the gene ends were 4 bases for V and 7 bases for J; bases not matched to a gene: 7. CDR3 nucleotides: TGTGCCAGCAGCCCGCTAGCGGGGGGAAGTGAGCAGTACTTC. Its translation: CASSPLAGGSEQYF. Based on the CDR3 plus reference TRBV9 and TRBJ2-7, the full variable domain is DSGVTQTPKHLITATGQRVTLRCSPRSGDLSVYWYQQSLDQGLQFLIQYYNGEERAKGNILERFSAQQFPDLHSELNLSSLELGDSALYFCASSPLAGGSEQYFGPGTRLTVT.

The chain has TRBV12-3 or TRBV12-4 and TRBJ1-1; 7 bases align to TRBD1. Trimming took 0 bases from V and 11 from J; bases not matched to a gene: 6. The CDR3 spans 13 residues. This chain's CDR3 is CASSLATGYRAFF. The CDR3, as DNA: TGTGCCAGCAGTTTAGCGACAGGGTATCGGGCTTTCTTT.

The table lists this clone with a count of one. Other DNA sequences in the sample encode the same CDR3. The genes are TRBV18 and TRBJ1-2; 7 bases are shared with TRBD1. Per germline, CDR1 KGHSH and CDR2 LQKENI. The CDR3 is made up of 13 amino acids. The V and J ends lost 3 bases and 4 bases, in that order; junction bases with no gene match: 2. The CDR3 DNA is TGTGCCAGCTCACCGGGACAGTCCTATGGCTACACCTTC. This gives the protein CASSPGQSYGYTF. Looking up the rest from reference TRBV18 and TRBJ1-2 gives the full variable domain: NAGVMQNPRHLVRRRGQEARLRCSPMKGHSHVYWYRQLPEEGLKFMVYLQKENIIDESGMPKERFSAEFPKEGPSILRIQQVVRGDSAAYFCASSPGQSYGYTFGSGTRLTVV.

The gene calls are TRBV5-1 and TRBJ2-2; D perhaps matches TRBD1 (5 bases). The CDR3 length is 15 residues. Germline CDR1 is SGHRS and CDR2 is YFSETQ. Trimming left V 4 bases short and J 1 base short, with 11 bases between. CDR3 bases: TGCGCCAGCAGCGTCGACAGCTGGAACACCGGGGAGCTGTTTTTT. This gives the protein CASSVDSWNTGELFF.

The V call is TRBV5-4, the J call TRBJ2-1, with 14 nucleotides matching TRBD2. This CDR3 is built from 18 residues. With V trimmed by 4 bases and J by 1 base, 7 bases remained unmatched. The V gene's germline CDR1 is SGHNT and CDR2 YYREEE (reference sequence). In nucleotides, the CDR3 is TGTGCCAGCAGCACGGGACTAGCGGGAGTTAGGTCCTACAATGAGCAGTTCTTC. Residues: CASSTGLAGVRSYNEQFF.

The rearrangement uses TRBV29-1 and TRBJ2-1, with D possibly being TRBD2 (5 bases). Between the trimmed V and J ends, which lost 8 bases and 0 bases, there was a span of 8 bases. This CDR3 region has 12 residues. CDR1 is SQVTM, CDR2 ANQGSEA, per germline. CDR3 coding DNA: TGCAGCTCGCGGGCCTCCTACAATGAGCAGTTCTTC. It translates to CSSRASYNEQFF.

The count of this clone is one. The J gene is TRBJ1-4, the V gene TRBV12-3 or TRBV12-4, with D hard to call. The CDR3 has 13 residues. The V end was cut by 1 base, the J end by 6 bases, with 6 bases between. For the CDR3, the DNA is TGTGCCAGCAGTTTAGGGGAGGATGAAAAACTGTTTTTT. The encoded protein is CASSLGEDEKLFF.